Shown below are 12 T cell receptor beta chains from a single sample sequenced in a study of T cells after yellow fever vaccination. Via MiXCR, TCRdb re-called the 5' RACE reads, giving one row per CDR3 protein. The data hold some 320,000 distinct CDR3 sequences, with about 8.7% observed a single time. The input for sequencing was PBMCs, taken on the day of the first yellow fever vaccination. The source of these receptors is a man younger than 30 who received the YFV17D yellow fever vaccine.

The V gene is TRBV4-3, the J gene TRBJ2-3; TRBD2 agrees at 9 bases. Germline values: CDR1 LGHNA, CDR2 YSLEER. J was trimmed by 6 bases and V by 4 bases; bases with no gene match: 20. The CDR3 is 19 residues long. Here the CDR3 reads CASSRRNGALAGPGDTQYF. CDR3 nucleotide sequence: TGCGCCAGCAGCCGCCGTAATGGGGCGCTAGCGGGGCCAGGGGATACGCAGTATTTT.

The gene calls are TRBV20-1 and TRBJ2-2; tentatively, D is TRBD2 (5 bases). Trimming removed 7 bases at V and 4 bases at J, with 13 bases between. Germline CDR1 is DFQATT and CDR2 is SNEGSKA (reference sequence). This CDR3 region has 13 residues. The CDR3 region is CSGLGVSTGELFF. The CDR3 region has the DNA TGCAGTGGGCTCGGGGTATCCACCGGGGAGCTGTTTTTT.

The rearrangement joins TRBV12-3 or TRBV12-4 to TRBJ1-2, with 7 bases identical to TRBD1. The CDR3 contains 15 residues. Losses at the gene ends were 4 bases for V and 4 bases for J; bases not matched to a gene: 9. CDR3 coding DNA: TGTGCCAGCAGTTCAGCGACAGGGACCATCTATGGCTACACCTTC. Protein product: CASSSATGTIYGYTF.

This clonotype was seen only a few times. V gene TRBV18 combines with J gene TRBJ2-7; either TRBD1 or TRBD2 may fit D (5 bases each). V lost 5 bases and J lost 0, with 11 bases in between. Germline lookup yields CDR1 KGHSH and CDR2 LQKENI. The CDR3 runs 14 residues. For the CDR3, the DNA is TGTGCCAGCTCAAGTAATGGGGGCTCCTACGAGCAGTACTTC. As protein: CASSSNGGSYEQYF.

This chain connects TRBV15 to TRBJ2-1; weak D call: TRBD1 (5 bases). V was clipped by 5 bases and J by 3 bases, with 20 bases between them. Germline V CDR1 and CDR2: LNHNV, YYDKDF (reference sequence). This CDR3 contains 17 residues. The DNA of the CDR3 is TGTGCCACCAGCCTGATCCGAGGCAGGGATGGCTACAATGAGCAGTTCTTC. It codes for CATSLIRGRDGYNEQFF.

This clonotype showed up just a few times. The V and J genes are TRBV7-2 and TRBJ2-5, with D unresolved. Trimming took 3 bases from V and 4 from J, leaving 18 bases between them. The CDR3 length is 16 residues. The germline gives CDR1 SGHTA, CDR2 FQGNSA. CDR3 sequence (DNA): TGTGCCAGCAGCTTTCAAGTCGCTGCGCCCGGAGAGACCCAGTACTTC. Protein sequence: CASSFQVAAPGETQYF.

About this clonotype itself: One end of the junction does not line up with germline, which may come from a read error. The chain recombines TRBV7-7 with TRBJ2-3; D is unresolved. Looked up from germline, CDR1 is SSHAT and CDR2 is FNYEAQ (reference sequence). This CDR3 region has 13 residues. CDR3 protein: CASSLVRTDTQYF. In DNA, the CDR3 is TGTGCTAGCAGCTTAGTCCGCACAGATACGCAGTATTTT. Full variable domain (rest looked up from reference TRBV7-7 and TRBJ2-3): GAGVSQSPRYKVTKRGQDVTLRCDPISSHATLYWYQQALGQGPEFLTYFNYEAQPDKSGLPSDRFSAERPEGSISTLTIQRTEQRDSAMYRCASSLVRTDTQYFGPGTRLTVL.

This clonotype occurred a few times. This chain connects TRBV12-3 or TRBV12-4 to TRBJ1-2; D gene uncertain. The V end was cut by 0 bases, the J end by 2 bases, with 10 bases between. The CDR3 runs 15 residues. CDR3 bases: TGTGCCAGCAGTTTAGCGCCTCATTTAAACTATGGCTACACCTTC. Translation gives CASSLAPHLNYGYTF.

This clonotype was detected only a few times. The rearrangement joins TRBV18 to TRBJ1-6, with 10 bases lining up with TRBD1. Germline CDR1 reads KGHSH; CDR2 reads LQKENI. The length of the CDR3 is 20 residues. V was pared by 6 bases and J by 0 bases, with 14 bases of the junction left unmatched. The CDR3 sequence is CASSLTGTGALSSYNSPLHF. The DNA for the CDR3 is TGTGCCAGCTCTCTCACCGGGACAGGGGCCCTGAGCTCCTATAATTCACCCCTCCACTTT.

The rearrangement joins TRBV11-3 to TRBJ2-2; no firm D call. V gave up 2 bases and J gave up 2 bases, with 9 bases separating them. The CDR3 runs 15 residues. The germline gives CDR1 SGHNT, CDR2 YENEEA. The CDR3 region has the DNA TGTGCCAGCAGCTTATATGTCGAAAACACCGGGGAGCTGTTTTTT. Protein product: CASSLYVENTGELFF.

The chain couples TRBV7-9 to TRBJ2-1, with 7 bases identical to TRBD1. The CDR3 contains 15 residues. Per germline, CDR1 SEHNR and CDR2 FQNEAQ (reference sequence). With V trimmed by 5 bases and J by 6 bases, 10 bases remained unmatched. CDR3 DNA: TGTGCCAGCAGCGCGCCGGACAGGAATGGCAATGAGCAGTTCTTC. Its protein is CASSAPDRNGNEQFF.

Many counts were recorded for this clonotype. J is TRBJ2-5 and V is TRBV20-1; D unclear. With 7 bases removed from V and 4 bases from J, the gap between germline ends came to 13 bases. The CDR3 length is 12 residues. Germline lookup yields CDR1 DFQATT and CDR2 SNEGSKA (reference sequence). CDR3 DNA: TGCAGTGGGTCTAGGGCCATAGAGACCCAGTACTTC. Its protein is CSGSRAIETQYF.